Reported below is one TCR beta chain. Its antigen remains unidentified. The CDR3 has 14 amino acids. Germline CDR1 reads WSHSY; CDR2 reads SAAADI. The authors made the TRB cDNA libraries by 5' RACE using UMI labels. TCRdb reprocessed the 5' RACE reads and keeps a single row for each CDR3 protein, giving no DNA. The sample is made up of under 150,000 distinct CDR3 sequences, and the top ten hold about 0.3% of it. The data were taken from a study of CXCR3-negative and CXCR3-positive naive CD8 T cells. Study-level results: Hydrophobicity was higher for TRB CDR3s found in CXCR3-positive naive cells than in CXCR3-negative naive cells.

Sequenced input: naive CXCR3+ CD8+ T cells from blood. The sample's subset: CD45RO-CCR7+CD27+CD95- naive CD8+ T cells expressing CXCR3 (TNR3+). The source is a human donor in good health. Some clones in this sample may be carry-over from other donors' samples. V is TRBV10-2 and J is TRBJ1-4; TCRdb's D call, TRBD1, is unchecked because there is no DNA. The CDR3 reads CASALGQPSEKLFF.